The 6 T cell receptor beta chains listed next were all sequenced from one sample in a study of T cells after yellow fever vaccination. TCRdb re-called the 5' RACE reads through MiXCR, storing one row per CDR3 protein. The data hold about 580,000 distinct CDR3 sequences, with about a sixth observed a single time. Sequences were derived from PBMCs, sampled 4 to 6 days after the first yellow fever vaccination. The receptors come from a man younger than 35 who received the YFV17D yellow fever vaccine.

This clonotype has just a few counts. The chain is built from TRBV6-1 and TRBJ1-1; D is unclear. The CDR3 length is 16 residues. Trimming stripped 6 bases from V and 1 base from J, with 18 bases between. Germline CDR1 MNHNS, CDR2 SASEGT. The CDR3 here is CASRLDVGRSNTEAFF. The CDR3 DNA sequence: TGTGCCAGCAGGCTGGACGTCGGGCGGTCGAACACTGAAGCTTTCTTT.

The V call is TRBV19, the J call TRBJ2-1; 10 positions agree with TRBD1. V shed 3 bases, J shed 3 bases, and the junction held 8 bases outside the gene matches. Germline lookup yields CDR1 LNHDA and CDR2 SQIVND (reference sequence). This CDR3 spans 17 amino acids. In DNA form, the CDR3 reads TGTGCCAGTAGTATCGTGGGACAGGGGACCCTCTACAATGAGCAGTTCTTC. Translated: CASSIVGQGTLYNEQFF.

The CDR3 loop reads CASSFGERLGYTF. The CDR3 nucleotides read TGCGCCAGCAGCTTTGGGGAGAGATTGGGCTACACCTTC. The chain recombines TRBV5-1 with TRBJ1-2; no clear D gene. Trimming took off 2 bases at V and 8 bases at J, with 13 bases between the two ends. The CDR3 extends over 13 amino acids. Germline CDR1 SGHRS, CDR2 YFSETQ.

The sample holds a few counts of this clonotype. V is TRBV3-1 and J is TRBJ2-1; D ambiguous. V shed 1 base and J shed 9 bases, with 7 bases lying between them. Germline-derived CDR1 and CDR2 are LGHDT and YNNKEL (reference sequence). The CDR3 is 12 amino acids. CDR3: CASSQVDGEQFF. The DNA for the CDR3 is TGTGCCAGCAGCCAAGTAGACGGTGAGCAGTTCTTC.

The chain joins TRBV6-2 or TRBV6-3 to TRBJ2-1, with D tentatively TRBD2 (7 bases). The V and J ends lost 2 bases and 4 bases respectively, with 30 bases between them. The CDR3 is 21 amino acids. Germline V CDR1 and CDR2: MNHEY, SVGEGT. The CDR3 DNA follows: TGTGCCAGCAGTTACGGTAGGCGGGGGCTAAAAAGGGAAGTGGATTACAATGAGCAGTTCTTC. Translated: CASSYGRRGLKREVDYNEQFF.

This clonotype was counted a few times. V usage is TRBV20-1 and J usage is TRBJ2-7; 9 bases line up with TRBD2. Germline V lookup: CDR1 DFQATT, CDR2 SNEGSKA (reference sequence). The CDR3 loop spans 13 amino acids. Trimming at V came to 7 bases and at J to 3 bases, leaving 7 bases not matched to a gene. The CDR3 loop reads CSVMRGGIYEQYV. The CDR3 DNA reads as TGCAGTGTTATGCGGGGGGGCATCTACGAGCAGTACGTC.